This entry describes one T cell receptor beta chain. Antigen specificity is unknown. Germline assignment: CDR1 SNHLY and CDR2 FYNNEI. The V and J ends lost 8 bases and 3 bases, in that order; junction bases with no gene match: 6. CDR3 size: 13 residues. This sample was included in a study of OX40 agonist ivuxolimab in advanced cancers. Findings of the study overall: The study observed clonal expansion of CD4+ and CD8+ blood T cells by week 6 at 0.1 to 3.0 mg/kg.

Assay: immunoSEQ multiplex PCR; the TCRdb copy retains only in-frame clones and omits some. The table records 45,000 to 60,000 clones, 83% of them present only once. The chain uses TRBV2 and TRBJ1-1; TRBD1 matches 7 bases. The sequence came from an adult with an advanced solid tumor such as melanoma, head and neck, liver or kidney cancer. The sample here was CD4+ or CD8+ T cells sorted from blood, taken in a trial of the OX40 agonist ivuxolimab. CDR3 sequence: CASSQGQHTEAFF. CDR3 DNA sequence: TGTGCCAGCTCCCAGGGACAGCACACTGAAGCTTTCTTT.